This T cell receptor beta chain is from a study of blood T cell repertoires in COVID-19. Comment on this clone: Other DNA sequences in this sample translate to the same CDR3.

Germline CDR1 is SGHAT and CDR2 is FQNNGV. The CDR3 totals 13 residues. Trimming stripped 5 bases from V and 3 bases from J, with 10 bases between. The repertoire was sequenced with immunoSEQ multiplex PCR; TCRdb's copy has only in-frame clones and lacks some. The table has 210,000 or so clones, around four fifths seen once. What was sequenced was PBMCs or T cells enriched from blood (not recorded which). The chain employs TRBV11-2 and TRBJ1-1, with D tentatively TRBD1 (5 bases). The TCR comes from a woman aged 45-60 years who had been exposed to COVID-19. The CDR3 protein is CASSSREDTEAFF. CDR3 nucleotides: TGTGCCAGCAGCAGCAGGGAGGACACTGAAGCTTTCTTT.